Following are 31 T cell receptor beta chains from one sample sequenced in a study of post-analysis software for immune sequencing data. Their antigens remain unidentified. Study conclusions and caveats: Controls had lower frequencies than patients of four or five TRBV segments, which included TRBV5-6, TRBV5-1 and TRBV20-1.

The TCR beta cDNA libraries contained unique molecular identifiers. In TCRdb, the PCR reads were re-called with MiXCR into one record per CDR3 protein. The table records approximately 730,000 distinct CDR3 sequences, more than 45% of them present only once. Sequencing was carried out using blood. These TCRs come from a girl aged 10 to 17 with multiple sclerosis.

V is TRBV5-8 and J is TRBJ2-7; 9 bases line up with TRBD1. Germline assignment: CDR1 SGHTS and CDR2 YDEGEE. The CDR3 sequence is 14 residues long. After removal of 0 bases from V and 6 bases from J, the junction contained 4 bases not matched to a gene. In DNA form, the CDR3 reads TGTGCCAGCAGCTTGGAGGGACAGGGAGGCGAGCAGTACTTC. Its translation: CASSLEGQGGEQYF. Combining the CDR3 with reference TRBV5-8 and TRBJ2-7 gives the whole variable domain EAGVTQSPTHLIKTRGQQATLRCSPISGHTSVYWYQQALGLGLQFLLWYDEGEERNRGNFPPRFSGRQFPNYSSELNVNALELEDSALYLCASSLEGQGGEQYFGPGTRLTVT.

V is TRBV20-1 and J is TRBJ1-6, with D uncertain. CDR1 and CDR2 (germline): DFQATT, SNEGSKA (reference sequence). The CDR3 has 16 residues. V was cut by 5 bases and J by 7 bases, with 21 bases left in between. The CDR3 DNA sequence: TGCAGTGCTCCAGAAACTTATGGACGGTCAAATTCACCCCTCCACTTT. Its protein is CSAPETYGRSNSPLHF.

This clonotype has more than one count but fewer than ten. At one end the junction does not follow the germline gene, possibly because of a read error. The chain carries TRBV2 and TRBJ2-7; tentative D call: TRBD1 (5 bases). CDR1 is SNHLY and CDR2 is FYNNEI in the germline V gene. The CDR3 covers 14 residues. The CDR3 spells CASSESGFSSEQYF. The CDR3 DNA follows: TGTGCCAGCAGTGAATCAGGGTTCTCCTCCGAGCAGTACTTC.

CDR3 region: CASSYARTGRIHEQYF. The CDR3 DNA sequence: TGTGCCAGCAGTTACGCGAGGACAGGGAGAATCCACGAGCAGTACTTC. V and J are TRBV6-5 and TRBJ2-7; 8 nucleotides line up with TRBD1. Trimming removed 2 bases from V and 5 bases from J; junction bases left unmatched: 11. Germline V CDR1 and CDR2: MNHEY, SVGAGI. The CDR3 sequence is 16 residues long.

The chain uses TRBV7-9 and TRBJ1-1; D possibly corresponds to TRBD1 (5 bases). CDR3 length equals 14 residues. CDR1 and CDR2 from the germline V gene are SEHNR and FQNEAQ (reference sequence). The germline V and J ends were trimmed by 5 bases and 3 bases, with 13 bases remaining between them. The CDR3 loop reads CASSPRDGHTEAFF. The CDR3 DNA is TGTGCCAGCAGCCCGCGGGACGGCCACACTGAAGCTTTCTTT.

This clonotype appeared a single time. The chain combines TRBV6-1 with TRBJ2-7; weak D call: TRBD2 (5 bases). The CDR3 extends over 13 amino acids. CDR1 is MNHNS and CDR2 is SASEGT in the germline V gene. The V end was cut by 6 bases, the J end by 5 bases, with 14 bases between. CDR3 nucleotides: TGTGCCAGCAGCAGCGAGAGGGTAGACGAGCAGTACTTC. As protein: CASSSERVDEQYF.

This clonotype was recorded a few times. This chain links TRBV10-3 with TRBJ1-5; TRBD1 agrees at 7 bases. Germline V gives CDR1 ENHRY, CDR2 SYGVKD. The CDR3 is 14 amino acids. The trim removed 4 bases at V and 7 bases at J, leaving 7 bases unmatched. The CDR3 nucleotides are TGTGCCATCAGTGCCGACAGGGATAGGCAGCCCCAGCATTTT. This gives the protein CAISADRDRQPQHF.

CDR3 amino acids: CASSLVAREDGYTF. The CDR3, as DNA: TGCGCCAGCAGCTTGGTGGCCAGGGAGGATGGCTACACCTTC. The rearrangement joins TRBV5-1 to TRBJ1-2; possible D gene TRBD1, 5 bases. The length of the CDR3 is 14 residues. Trimming removed 0 bases from V and 6 bases from J, with 12 bases in between. CDR1 SGHRS and CDR2 YFSETQ come from the germline V gene.

This clonotype was counted only a few times. The J gene is TRBJ2-7, the V gene TRBV4-3; D is perhaps TRBD1 (5 bases). Trimming took off 0 bases at V and 5 bases at J, with 14 bases between the two ends. The CDR3 extends over 15 amino acids. CDR1 is LGHNA and CDR2 is YSLEER in the germline V gene. The CDR3 protein is CASSQDGARYDEQYF. DNA of the CDR3: TGCGCCAGCAGCCAAGATGGGGCCAGGTACGACGAGCAGTACTTC.

This chain joins TRBV28 and TRBJ2-5; D unclear. The CDR3 extends over 15 amino acids. V lost 0 bases and J 3 bases, leaving 11 bases between the germline ends. CDR1 MDHEN and CDR2 SYDVKM come from the germline V gene. The CDR3 is CASSLWAGSKETQYF. The CDR3 DNA reads as TGTGCCAGCAGTTTATGGGCTGGGTCTAAAGAGACCCAGTACTTC.

The chain links TRBV15 to TRBJ2-5; D is perhaps TRBD1 (6 bases). The DNA end is more similar to TRBJ2-7, so the J call may be wrong. This CDR3 region has 15 residues. The germline CDR1 and CDR2 sequences are LNHNV and YYDKDF (reference sequence). The DNA of the CDR3 is TGTGCCACCAGCAGAGCGAGGGACATTCCCTACGAGCAGTACTTC. It yields the protein CATSRARDIPYEQYF.

This chain links TRBV5-1 with TRBJ1-2; 7 bases map to TRBD1. The germline V gene encodes CDR1 SGHRS and CDR2 YFSETQ. The junction had 10 bases not matched to a gene; V was cut back by 4 bases and J by 4 bases. CDR3 size: 15 residues. The CDR3 DNA follows: TGCGCCAGCAGCGACACCGGGACAGTCTTCTATGGCTACACCTTC. This encodes CASSDTGTVFYGYTF.

This clonotype was counted a few times. V is TRBV12-3 or TRBV12-4 and J is TRBJ2-1, with 11 bases aligning to TRBD2. The V segment lost 5 bases and the J segment 8 bases; nucleotides outside the gene matches: 14. This CDR3 contains 17 residues. CDR3 amino acids: CASSANLAGGPMDEQFF. The CDR3 DNA reads TGTGCCAGCAGTGCCAACTTAGCGGGAGGGCCTATGGATGAGCAGTTCTTC.

The chain combines TRBV9 with TRBJ2-2, with TRBD2 matching over 14 bases. Germline V CDR1 and CDR2: SGDLS, YYNGEE. V shed 4 bases, J shed 7 bases, and the junction held 12 bases outside the gene matches. The CDR3 spans 18 residues. The DNA for the CDR3 is TGTGCCAGCAGCCCCGGGACTAGCGGGAGACCCCCCGGCGGGGAGCTGTTTTTT. This gives the protein CASSPGTSGRPPGGELFF.

This clonotype was recorded once. V usage is TRBV7-2 and J usage is TRBJ2-7, with D perhaps TRBD2 (5 bases). Trimming removed 0 bases from V and 7 bases from J, with 16 bases in between. Germline CDR1 SGHTA, CDR2 FQGNSA. This CDR3 has 15 amino acids. The CDR3 region is CASSLARGSLYEQYF. The CDR3, as DNA: TGTGCCAGCAGCTTAGCACGTGGGAGTCTTTATGAGCAGTACTTC.

The chain employs TRBV3-1 and TRBJ2-4; D uncertain. The J call is doubtful: the DNA matches TRBJ2-7 better. The CDR3 sequence is 17 residues long. Germline lookup yields CDR1 LGHDT and CDR2 YNNKEL (reference sequence). The chain's CDR3 is CASSQADGFKEGLEQYF. CDR3 nucleotide sequence: TGTGCCAGCAGCCAAGCCGACGGTTTTAAGGAAGGGCTCGAGCAGTACTTC.

With respect to this clonotype: The CDR3 carries no conserved terminal phenylalanine or tryptophan, so it likely arises from a read error. J is TRBJ1-4 and V is TRBV7-2; a possible D gene is TRBD1 (6 bases). The germline V gene encodes CDR1 SGHTA and CDR2 FQGNSA. There are 17 residues in the CDR3. The V end was cut by 1 base, the J end by 4 bases, with 16 bases between. The CDR3 sequence: CASSLVGRGAFNEKLFC. The CDR3 nucleotides are TGTGCCAGCAGCTTAGTGGGCAGGGGAGCCTTTAATGAAAAACTGTTTTGT.

The chain links TRBV5-6 to TRBJ1-2; the match to TRBD1 covers 10 bases. CDR1 and CDR2 (germline): SGHDT, YYEEEE. This CDR3 contains 17 residues. Germline trimming cut 3 bases from V and 4 bases from J; bases unmatched to any gene: 12. The chain's CDR3 is CASSSDVGTGVLYGYTF. CDR3 nucleotides: TGTGCCAGCAGCTCAGACGTTGGGACAGGGGTCCTCTATGGCTACACCTTC.

There are a few counts of this clonotype. The chain uses TRBV7-2 and TRBJ2-7, with D possibly matching TRBD1 (5 bases). V gave up 5 bases and J gave up 1 base, with 18 bases separating them. The length of the CDR3 is 16 residues. From germline, CDR1 is SGHTA and CDR2 FQGNSA. In DNA, the CDR3 is TGTGCCAGCAGCCATATACCAGGGTTAGGGTCCTACGAGCAGTACTTC. Its translation is CASSHIPGLGSYEQYF. Variable domain in full (rest from reference TRBV7-2 and TRBJ2-7): GAGVSQSPSNKVTEKGKDVELRCDPISGHTALYWYRQSLGQGLEFLIYFQGNSAPDKSGLPSDRFSAERTGGSVSTLTIQRTQQEDSAVYLCASSHIPGLGSYEQYFGPGTRLTVT.

CDR3 in amino acids: CSGGVRGGNEQFF. Written as DNA, the CDR3 is TGCAGCGGGGGAGTAAGGGGCGGCAATGAGCAGTTCTTC. The chain has TRBV29-1 and TRBJ2-1; D could derive from TRBD1 or TRBD2 (5 bases each). Germline CDR1 reads SQVTM; CDR2 reads ANQGSEA. The CDR3 is 13 amino acids. V was trimmed by 7 bases and J by 6 bases, leaving 16 bases between them.

This clonotype was observed at least ten times. The chain has TRBV7-2 and TRBJ1-2; maybe TRBD1 (5 bases). V lost 2 bases and J lost 8, with 12 bases in between. CDR1 is SGHTA and CDR2 is FQGNSA in the germline V gene. CDR3 length: 13 residues. Here the CDR3 reads CASSLLGQGGYTF. The CDR3 DNA reads TGTGCCAGCAGCTTACTGGGGCAGGGAGGCTACACCTTC.

The rearrangement uses TRBV12-3 or TRBV12-4 and TRBJ2-7; TRBD1 matches at 9 bases. The CDR3 covers 15 residues. The V segment lost 6 bases and the J segment 2 bases; nucleotides outside the gene matches: 8. CDR3 nucleotide sequence: TGTGCCAGCAGGCTCCGGGACAGGGAAACCTACGAGCAGTACTTC. Amino acid sequence: CASRLRDRETYEQYF.

The chain employs TRBV20-1 and TRBJ2-4, with TRBD2 matching 8 bases. The tail of the sequence fits TRBJ2-7 better, so the J call may be wrong. The CDR3 is 18 residues long. From germline, CDR1 is DFQATT and CDR2 SNEGSKA (reference sequence). The CDR3 sequence: CSARDGGALAGPAYEQYF. The CDR3 DNA reads TGCAGTGCTAGAGATGGTGGGGCGTTAGCGGGGCCAGCCTACGAGCAGTACTTC.

This rearrangement joins TRBV10-3 to TRBJ1-2, with a possible D match to TRBD1 (5 bases). CDR1 and CDR2 (germline): ENHRY, SYGVKD. The V gene lost 3 bases and the J gene lost 6 bases, with 8 bases spanning the gap. This CDR3 comprises 12 residues. The CDR3 here is CAISEQDNGYTF. CDR3 DNA sequence: TGTGCCATCAGTGAACAGGATAATGGCTACACCTTC.

This clonotype has a single count. The V call is TRBV15, the J call TRBJ1-2; TRBD1 matches at 7 bases. The J segment lost 4 bases and the V segment lost 4 bases, leaving 6 bases of the junction unmatched. The V gene's germline CDR1 is LNHNV and CDR2 YYDKDF (reference sequence). CDR3 length: 14 amino acids. CDR3 bases: TGTGCCACCAGCACCAGACAGGGTGCCTATGGCTACACCTTC. Translating gives CATSTRQGAYGYTF.

Here the CDR3 reads CASRQGARGYTF. CDR3 coding DNA: TGTGCCAGTAGACAGGGGGCGCGAGGCTACACCTTC. V usage is TRBV6-5 and J usage is TRBJ1-2, with 10 bases identical to TRBD1. V lost 9 bases, J lost 8 bases, and 6 bases stayed unmatched. Germline V gene data show CDR1 as MNHEY and CDR2 as SVGAGI. The CDR3 runs to 12 residues.

This clonotype has just a few counts. The V and J genes are TRBV5-6 and TRBJ2-5, with 9 bases fitting TRBD2. Looked up from germline, CDR1 is SGHDT and CDR2 is YYEEEE. V was pared by 4 bases and J by 3 bases, with 4 bases of the junction left unmatched. The CDR3 is 14 residues long. CDR3 protein: CASSLLAGEETQYF. CDR3 nucleotide sequence: TGTGCCAGCAGCCTCTTAGCGGGAGAAGAGACCCAGTACTTC.

Worth noting for this clonotype: At one of its ends the junction is not consistent with the germline gene, which may arise from a read error. The chain couples TRBV20-1 to TRBJ2-5, with 9 bases aligning to TRBD1. CDR1 DFQATT and CDR2 SNEGSKA come from the germline V gene (reference sequence). The CDR3 covers 17 residues. CDR3 region: CSAREYRDRVAKETQCF. In DNA form, the CDR3 reads TGCAGTGCTAGAGAGTATCGGGACAGGGTGGCGAAGGAGACCCAGTGCTTC.

V gene TRBV12-3 or TRBV12-4 combines with J gene TRBJ2-3, with 9 bases aligning to TRBD2. The CDR3 consists of 13 residues. With V trimmed by 1 base and J by 8 bases, 1 base remained unmatched. The DNA of the CDR3 is TGTGCCAGCAGTTTAGGGACTAGCGTTACGCAGTATTTT. Protein: CASSLGTSVTQYF.

This chain uses TRBV9 with TRBJ2-7; TRBD2 matches at 13 bases. The germline V gene has CDR1 SGDLS and CDR2 YYNGEE. The CDR3 consists of 15 residues. With 3 bases clipped from V and 9 bases from J, the junction kept 9 bases outside the gene matches. The CDR3 DNA follows: TGTGCCAGCAGCGGGGGCGGGACTAGCGGGACCGTGCAGTACTTC. As protein: CASSGGGTSGTVQYF.

V and J are TRBV6-6 and TRBJ2-5; 14 bases are shared with TRBD2. J lost 5 bases, V lost 6 bases, and 8 bases had no gene match. The CDR3 has 16 amino acids. The germline CDR1 and CDR2 sequences are MNHNY and SVGAGI (reference sequence). The CDR3 DNA reads as TGTGCCAGCAGACCGGGACTAGCGGGAGTGTGGGAGACCCAGTACTTC. Protein: CASRPGLAGVWETQYF.